Below, 30 T cell receptor beta chains from the same sample are listed, as sequenced in a study of T cells in tuberculosis. Repertoires were generated with immunoSEQ multiplex PCR, while TCRdb's copy carries only in-frame clones and drops some. The data show 30,000 to 45,000 clones, with approximately 94% seen just once and 12% held by the top ten. The sequenced sample consisted of PBMCs. These TCRs come from a donor between 10 and 35 years old with latent tuberculosis or without tuberculosis infection. Some clones in this sample may be carry-over from other donors' samples.

The V gene is TRBV4-1, the J gene TRBJ1-5; no firm D call. Trimming left V 1 base short and J 6 bases short, with 13 bases between. CDR1 and CDR2 (germline): MGHRA, YSYEKL. CDR3 length: 15 amino acids. CDR3 nucleotides: TGCGCCAGCAGCCAAGTAGTGGTCGTCCGTCAGCCCCAGCATTTT. Residues: CASSQVVVVRQPQHF.

V is TRBV30 and J is TRBJ1-2, with 7 nucleotides matching TRBD1. The CDR3 extends over 16 amino acids. The V gene's germline CDR1 is GTSNPN and CDR2 SVGIG (reference sequence). V shed 3 bases and J 4 bases; nucleotides not matched to a gene: 14. CDR3 bases: TGTGCCTGGAGGTCCGCTACAGGGGCCCATGGCTATGGCTACACCTTC. Translation: CAWRSATGAHGYGYTF.

The chain employs TRBV5-1 and TRBJ1-6, with D unresolved. CDR1 is SGHRS, CDR2 YFSETQ, per germline. Between the trimmed V and J ends, which lost 0 bases and 9 bases, there was a span of 13 bases. There are 15 residues in the CDR3. CDR3: CASSLELRASSPLHF. The CDR3 DNA sequence: TGCGCCAGCAGCTTGGAACTGAGGGCGAGTTCACCCCTCCACTTT.

The chain uses TRBV7-2 and TRBJ1-2; no clear D gene. Trimming shortened V by 6 bases and J by 4 bases, and 12 bases separated the two germline ends. Germline-derived CDR1 and CDR2 are SGHTA and FQGNSA. This CDR3 contains 13 residues. The CDR3 protein is CASRSDRSYGYTF. The CDR3 DNA reads as TGTGCCAGCAGATCCGATAGGAGCTATGGCTACACCTTC.

This chain joins TRBV6-5 and TRBJ1-1; D perhaps matches TRBD1 (5 bases). V dropped 3 bases and J dropped 5 bases, with 10 bases sitting between them. Per the germline V gene, CDR1 is MNHEY and CDR2 is SVGAGI. CDR3 length: 13 amino acids. DNA of the CDR3: TGTGCCAGCAGTTATGGGGGGGGAACTGAAGCTTTCTTT. Encoded protein: CASSYGGGTEAFF.

V usage is TRBV10-2 and J usage is TRBJ1-1, with D unclear. This CDR3 comprises 14 residues. V lost 2 bases and J lost 5, with 12 bases in between. From germline, CDR1 is WSHSY and CDR2 SAAADI. The CDR3 nucleotides are TGCGCCAGCAGTGAGCCTGTTATCCGGACTGAAGCTTTCTTT. The encoded protein is CASSEPVIRTEAFF.

The chain uses TRBV18 and TRBJ1-1; TRBD1 matches 11 bases. CDR3 length: 15 residues. The V gene's germline CDR1 is KGHSH and CDR2 LQKENI. Trimming took 4 bases from V and 1 from J; bases not matched to a gene: 2. For the CDR3, the DNA is TGTGCCAGCTCACGGACAGGGGGCAGGAACACTGAAGCTTTCTTT. This translates into CASSRTGGRNTEAFF. Combining the CDR3 with reference TRBV18 and TRBJ1-1 gives the whole variable domain NAGVMQNPRHLVRRRGQEARLRCSPMKGHSHVYWYRQLPEEGLKFMVYLQKENIIDESGMPKERFSAEFPKEGPSILRIQQVVRGDSAAYFCASSRTGGRNTEAFFGQGTRLTVV.

This clone was seen just once. The chain is built from TRBV5-1 and TRBJ2-5; 8 bases align to TRBD1. CDR3 size: 15 residues. The trim removed 4 bases at V and 4 bases at J, leaving 9 bases unmatched. The germline V gene has CDR1 SGHRS and CDR2 YFSETQ. The CDR3 nucleotides are TGCGCCAGCAGCCCGGAGATACAGGGGGTAGAGACCCAGTACTTC. Translation gives CASSPEIQGVETQYF.

This clone is a singleton in its sample. This chain joins TRBV6-5 and TRBJ1-1, with D uncertain. This CDR3 region has 15 residues. Trimming cost V 0 bases and J 0 bases, with 8 bases left between them. Germline V gives CDR1 MNHEY, CDR2 SVGAGI. In nucleotides, the CDR3 is TGTGCCAGCAGTTACTCTACAGACATGAACACTGAAGCTTTCTTT. This gives the protein CASSYSTDMNTEAFF.

The chain uses TRBV5-1 and TRBJ2-7; D gene unclear. The CDR3 is made up of 14 amino acids. The V end was cut by 0 bases, the J end by 3 bases, with 10 bases between. The V gene's germline CDR1 is SGHRS and CDR2 YFSETQ. The CDR3 sequence is CASSLGGALYEQYV. CDR3 nucleotide sequence: TGCGCCAGCAGCTTGGGAGGTGCCCTCTACGAGCAGTACGTC.

This chain connects TRBV30 to TRBJ1-1, with a possible D match to TRBD1 (6 bases). CDR3 length: 14 amino acids. Germline V gives CDR1 GTSNPN, CDR2 SVGIG (reference sequence). CDR3 loop: CTFNPGHPNTEAFF. The CDR3 DNA reads as TGTACCTTCAACCCGGGACACCCGAACACTGAAGCTTTCTTT. Full variable domain (outside the CDR3, taken from reference TRBV30 and TRBJ1-1): SQTIHQWPATLVQPVGSPLSLECTVEGTSNPNLYWYRQAAGRGLQLLFYSVGIGQISSEVPQNLSASRPQDRQFILSSKKLLLSDSGFYLCTFNPGHPNTEAFFGQGTRLTVV.

This clone was found once. V gene TRBV27 combines with J gene TRBJ2-7; D not resolved. With 3 bases removed from V and 3 bases from J, the gap between germline ends came to 12 bases. Germline loops: CDR1 MNHEY, CDR2 SMNVEV (reference sequence). The CDR3 loop spans 14 amino acids. Written as DNA, the CDR3 is TGTGCCAGCAGTTTGTCTTCCTCTATCTACGAGCAGTACTTC. This encodes CASSLSSSIYEQYF.

This rearrangement joins TRBV7-8 to TRBJ2-1; D may be TRBD1 (6 bases). CDR3 size: 16 residues. V lost 3 bases, J lost 0 bases, and 12 bases lay in between. Germline CDR1 and CDR2: SGHVS and FQNEAQ. The CDR3 here is CASSFSDRSSYNEQFF. CDR3 DNA: TGTGCCAGCAGCTTTTCCGACAGGTCCTCCTACAATGAGCAGTTCTTC.

The genes are TRBV6-1 and TRBJ1-5, with D uncertain. This CDR3 is built from 15 residues. From germline, CDR1 is MNHNS and CDR2 SASEGT. Trimming shortened V by 0 bases and J by 7 bases, and 13 bases separated the two germline ends. The DNA for the CDR3 is TGTGCCAGCAGTGAAGCTATAGCGGGTGGACAGCCCCAGCATTTT. It translates to CASSEAIAGGQPQHF.

The chain has TRBV10-2 and TRBJ2-1; 7 bases are shared with TRBD1. The CDR3 has 16 residues. Per the germline V gene, CDR1 is WSHSY and CDR2 is SAAADI. V lost 6 bases to trimming and J lost 5 bases; unmatched junction nucleotides: 13. The CDR3 reads CASSSTLGQLHNEQFF. The CDR3 nucleotides are TGCGCCAGCAGCTCAACCTTGGGACAGTTGCACAATGAGCAGTTCTTC.

V is TRBV2 and J is TRBJ1-6, with D possibly matching TRBD1 (5 bases). The CDR3 covers 13 residues. The germline CDR1 and CDR2 sequences are SNHLY and FYNNEI. The CDR3 nucleotides read TGTGCACAAAGCAGCTCGGTGGGCAGGGCGGTCCACTTT. The encoded protein is CAQSSSVGRAVHF.

The chain couples TRBV2 to TRBJ2-7; 11 bases are shared with TRBD2. Trimming at V came to 1 base and at J to 3 bases, leaving 2 bases not matched to a gene. CDR1 and CDR2 from the germline V gene are SNHLY and FYNNEI. This CDR3 has 15 amino acids. The CDR3 is CASSEGLAGGYEQYF. CDR3 nucleotides: TGTGCCAGCAGTGAAGGGCTAGCGGGGGGCTACGAGCAGTACTTC.

The chain combines TRBV25-1 with TRBJ1-6; maybe TRBD1 (5 bases). The CDR3 sequence is 12 residues long. Germline V gene lookup returns CDR1 MGHDK and CDR2 SYGVNS. V shed 8 bases and J shed 9 bases, with 11 bases lying between them. CDR3 sequence reads: CASGRQSSPLHF. Here the CDR3 DNA reads TGTGCCAGCGGCCGACAGTCTTCACCCCTCCACTTT.

The rearrangement joins TRBV6-5 to TRBJ1-1, with 7 bases matching TRBD1. This CDR3 has 15 amino acids. Germline lookup yields CDR1 MNHEY and CDR2 SVGAGI. The J segment lost 1 base and the V segment lost 8 bases, leaving 10 bases of the junction unmatched. This chain's CDR3 is CASAPSGTANTEAFF. DNA for the CDR3: TGTGCCAGCGCTCCTTCCGGGACAGCGAACACTGAAGCTTTCTTT.

Concerning this clone itself: Other DNA sequences of this sample code for an identical CDR3. This rearrangement joins TRBV18 to TRBJ2-1; TRBD1 is a possible D gene (6 bases). Per the germline V gene, CDR1 is KGHSH and CDR2 is LQKENI. The CDR3 totals 16 residues. The V end lost 2 bases, the J end lost 1 base, and 12 bases lay between the germline ends. The CDR3 spells CASSPGQGISYNEQFF. The CDR3 DNA reads TGTGCCAGCTCACCAGGGCAGGGGATTTCCTACAATGAGCAGTTCTTC.

The chain employs TRBV27 and TRBJ1-1; 8 bases map to TRBD1. The CDR3 totals 14 residues. V shed 3 bases and J 5 bases; nucleotides not matched to a gene: 5. Germline-derived CDR1 and CDR2 are MNHEY and SMNVEV (reference sequence). The CDR3 reads CASSFRGQTTEAFF. In DNA form, the CDR3 reads TGTGCCAGCAGTTTCAGGGGGCAGACTACTGAAGCTTTCTTT.

The J gene is TRBJ1-5, the V gene TRBV5-6; 8 nucleotides line up with TRBD1. Per the germline V gene, CDR1 is SGHDT and CDR2 is YYEEEE. Germline trimming cut 3 bases from V and 4 bases from J; bases unmatched to any gene: 12. The CDR3 consists of 17 residues. The CDR3 here is CASSSLDGQGLNQPQHF. CDR3 in DNA: TGTGCCAGCAGCTCCCTGGACGGACAGGGTCTAAATCAGCCCCAGCATTTT.

V is TRBV4-3 and J is TRBJ1-5, with D uncertain. The V end lost 1 base, the J end lost 6 bases, and 7 bases lay between the germline ends. Germline CDR1 and CDR2: LGHNA and YSLEER. The CDR3 runs 13 residues. DNA of the CDR3: TGCGCCAGCAGCCAAGTCCGGGGTCAGCCCCAGCATTTT. Residues: CASSQVRGQPQHF.

CDR3 in amino acids: CASSQDPGGYNEQFF. As DNA, the CDR3 is TGCGCCAGCAGCCAAGATCCAGGGGGCTACAATGAGCAGTTCTTC. The chain carries TRBV4-3 and TRBJ2-1; 7 bases are a match to TRBD1. With 0 bases clipped from V and 3 bases from J, the junction kept 2 bases outside the gene matches. The CDR3 covers 15 residues. Germline-derived CDR1 and CDR2 are LGHNA and YSLEER.

V and J are TRBV7-2 and TRBJ1-3; D not certain. Germline-derived CDR1 and CDR2 are SGHTA and FQGNSA. V shed 4 bases and J shed 0 bases, with 10 bases lying between them. The CDR3 runs to 15 residues. CDR3 coding DNA: TGTGCCAGCAGCTCCTCCCCCTCCTCTGGAAACACCATATATTTT. Translated: CASSSSPSSGNTIYF.

The chain couples TRBV4-1 to TRBJ2-5, with 10 bases that match TRBD2. J was trimmed by 2 bases and V by 1 base; bases with no gene match: 1. Germline assignment: CDR1 MGHRA and CDR2 YSYEKL. This CDR3 has 15 amino acids. The CDR3 loop reads CASSQAAGGQETQYF. CDR3 nucleotides: TGCGCCAGCAGCCAAGCAGCGGGGGGGCAAGAGACCCAGTACTTC.

This chain uses TRBV4-3 with TRBJ2-1; D is possibly TRBD1 (6 bases). In germline, CDR1 is LGHNA, CDR2 YSLEER. The CDR3 is 16 amino acids. V dropped 0 bases and J dropped 1 base, with 10 bases sitting between them. CDR3 region: CASSQDRGRSYNEQFF. CDR3 nucleotides: TGCGCCAGCAGCCAAGACAGGGGAAGGTCCTACAATGAGCAGTTCTTC.

The chain recombines TRBV4-1 with TRBJ1-2; 7 bases map to TRBD1. The ends lost 3 bases at V and 6 bases at J; junction bases unmatched: 19. This CDR3 is built from 18 residues. Germline V lookup: CDR1 MGHRA, CDR2 YSYEKL. The CDR3 loop is CASSHPLERGRRIDGYTF. In DNA form, the CDR3 reads TGCGCCAGCAGCCACCCGTTAGAAAGGGGGCGCCGAATCGATGGCTACACCTTC.

The chain carries TRBV5-1 and TRBJ2-1, with D possibly matching TRBD2 (5 bases). V was clipped by 8 bases and J by 2 bases, with 17 bases between them. CDR1 is SGHRS and CDR2 is YFSETQ in the germline V gene. This CDR3 has 15 residues. For the CDR3, the DNA is TGCGCCAGTCAGAGGGAATTGGTCGCCTACAATGAGCAGTTCTTC. Translating gives CASQRELVAYNEQFF.

This clone was counted between two and nine times. The chain couples TRBV19 to TRBJ1-6; possibly TRBD1 for D (6 bases). Germline V gene lookup returns CDR1 LNHDA and CDR2 SQIVND (reference sequence). The CDR3 runs to 14 residues. V lost 7 bases and J lost 4, with 11 bases in between. The CDR3 DNA reads TGTGCCAGTATAGCCAGGGGATATAATTCACCCCTCCACTTT. Translation: CASIARGYNSPLHF.